This T cell receptor beta chain came from a study of control samples from healthy donors and cancer patients. Some clones are missing from TCRdb's copy, which holds only in-frame ones; the method was immunoSEQ multiplex PCR. The sample yields under 450,000 clones, 75% to 95% seen once. There are 16 residues in the CDR3. The receptor was isolated from a man aged 35 to 55 with head and neck cancer. The genes are TRBV21-1 and TRBJ1-3. TRBV21-1 is a pseudogene locus. Sequences were obtained from PBMCs. The CDR3 nucleotides read TGTGCCAGCAGCAAAGCGGGTCGGAGCTCTGGAAACACCATATATTTT. It encodes CASSKAGRSSGNTIYF.